This TCR beta chain stems from a study of blood T cell repertoires in COVID-19. Study overall: Samples representing acute and convalescent COVID-19 were sourced from the United States, Italy and Spain. The cDNA or gDNA used as material had been derived from T cells, B-cell-depleted T cells, or PBMCs.

As processed by the authors: Cell counts per sample came from amplifying reference gene primers. TCRdb's copy holds only in-frame clones and misses some; the assay was immunoSEQ multiplex PCR. For V, J and clone size, that table is used; D and trimming come from the DNA. The sample holds around 200,000 clones, around 83% seen once. This clone was picked up a small number of times. The specimen was peripheral blood. The sequence derives from a man aged 50-59 years with active or convalescent COVID-19.

The CDR3 reads CASSPPTGQGAEQYF. The CDR3 DNA sequence: TGTGCCAGCTCACCACCTACTGGACAGGGGGCCGAGCAGTACTTC. The gene calls are TRBV18 and TRBJ2-7; 11 bases map to TRBD1. Germline CDR1 is KGHSH and CDR2 is LQKENI. The CDR3 is made up of 15 amino acids. V dropped 0 bases and J dropped 6; count of bases not matched to a gene: 4.